These 3 T cell receptor beta chains came from one sample sequenced in a study of blood T cell repertoires in COVID-19 (dated by TCRdb to the early 2020s). The library was generated by the immunoSEQ multiplex PCR assay. TCRdb re-hosts the immuneACCESS table, in-frame sequences only. Its copies lack some clones; in the studies checked, an unresolved V gene accounts for under half of them, and the cause for the rest is not known. For this sample the table gives 130,000 to 150,000 clones, of which around 87% were detected only once. 0.95% to 1.5% of the sample goes to the ten largest clones. Sequencing was done on a sample of PBMCs or T cells enriched from blood (not recorded which). The receptors were sampled from a woman aged 30 to 39 with acute COVID-19.

The chain is built from TRBV5-1 and TRBJ2-1, with 7 bases lining up with TRBD1. Germline V gene data show CDR1 as SGHRS and CDR2 as YFSETQ. This CDR3 spans 15 amino acids. V shed 1 base and J 3 bases; nucleotides not matched to a gene: 4. The CDR3 loop reads CASSLMGQSYNEQFF. The CDR3 coding sequence is TGCGCCAGCAGCTTGATGGGACAGAGCTACAATGAGCAGTTCTTC. Variable domain in full (rest from reference TRBV5-1 and TRBJ2-1): KAGVTQTPRYLIKTRGQQVTLSCSPISGHRSVSWYQQTPGQGLQFLFEYFSETQRNKGNFPGRFSGRQFSNSRSEMNVSTLELGDSALYLCASSLMGQSYNEQFFGPGTRLTVL.

Only a few counts were recorded for this clone. The chain carries TRBV28 and TRBJ1-2, with D uncertain. The CDR3 runs to 13 residues. The germline CDR1 and CDR2 sequences are MDHEN and SYDVKM. V was pared by 10 bases and J by 8 bases, with 20 bases between. In nucleotides, the CDR3 is TGTGCCACCCTCCCGGGGATCCTGGAAGGCTACACCTTC. Its protein product is CATLPGILEGYTF.

The J gene is TRBJ1-1, the V gene TRBV6-2 or TRBV6-3; weak D call: TRBD1 (6 bases). The V gene lost 6 bases and the J gene lost 10 bases, with 15 bases spanning the gap. Per the germline V gene, CDR1 is MNHEY and CDR2 is SVGEGT. This CDR3 has 12 residues. The CDR3 coding sequence is TGTGCCAGCAGCCGAGGCCTGGGGGCAGCTTTCTTT. It codes for CASSRGLGAAFF.